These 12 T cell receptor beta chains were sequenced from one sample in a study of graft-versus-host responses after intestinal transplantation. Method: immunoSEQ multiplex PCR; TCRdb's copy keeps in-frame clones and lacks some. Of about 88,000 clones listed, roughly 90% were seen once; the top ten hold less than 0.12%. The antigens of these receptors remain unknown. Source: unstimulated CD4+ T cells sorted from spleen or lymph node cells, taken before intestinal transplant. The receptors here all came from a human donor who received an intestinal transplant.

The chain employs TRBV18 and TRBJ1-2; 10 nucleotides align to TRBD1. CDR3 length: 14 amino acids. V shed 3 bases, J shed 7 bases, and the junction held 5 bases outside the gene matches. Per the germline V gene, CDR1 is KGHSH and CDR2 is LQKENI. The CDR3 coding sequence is TGTGCCAGCTCACCGGGACAGGGGTCTTTTGGCTACACCTTC. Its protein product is CASSPGQGSFGYTF.

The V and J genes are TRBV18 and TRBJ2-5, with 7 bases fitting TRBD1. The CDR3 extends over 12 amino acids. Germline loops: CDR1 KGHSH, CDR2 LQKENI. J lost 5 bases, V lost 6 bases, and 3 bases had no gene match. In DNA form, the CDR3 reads TGTGCCAGCTCGAGGGGGCGGGAGACCCAGTACTTC. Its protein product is CASSRGRETQYF.

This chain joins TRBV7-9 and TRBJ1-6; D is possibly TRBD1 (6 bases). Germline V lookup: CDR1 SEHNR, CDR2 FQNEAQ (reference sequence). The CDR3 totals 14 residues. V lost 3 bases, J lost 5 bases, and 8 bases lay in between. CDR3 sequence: CASSFGQNNSPLHF. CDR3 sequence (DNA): TGTGCCAGCAGCTTTGGACAGAATAATTCACCCCTCCACTTT.

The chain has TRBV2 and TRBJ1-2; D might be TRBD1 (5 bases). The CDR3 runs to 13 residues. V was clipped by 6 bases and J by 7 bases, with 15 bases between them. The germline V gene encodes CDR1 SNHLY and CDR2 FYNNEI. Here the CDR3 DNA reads TGTGCCAGCAGACCGGGACCCGGGGGTGGCTACACCTTC. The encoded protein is CASRPGPGGGYTF.

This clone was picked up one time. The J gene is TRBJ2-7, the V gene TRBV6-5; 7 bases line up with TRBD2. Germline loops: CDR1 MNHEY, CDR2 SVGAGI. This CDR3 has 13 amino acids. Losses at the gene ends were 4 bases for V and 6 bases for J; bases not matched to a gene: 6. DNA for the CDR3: TGTGCCAGCAGTTGGGGGGAGGGCCTCGAGCAGTACTTC. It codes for CASSWGEGLEQYF.

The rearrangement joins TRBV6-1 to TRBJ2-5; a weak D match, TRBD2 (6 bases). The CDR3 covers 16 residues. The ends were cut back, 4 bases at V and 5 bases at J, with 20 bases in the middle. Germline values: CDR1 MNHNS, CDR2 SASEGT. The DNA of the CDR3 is TGTGCCAGCAGTGCCCAGGGCGGGGCCGCGTGGGAGACCCAGTACTTC. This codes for CASSAQGGAAWETQYF.

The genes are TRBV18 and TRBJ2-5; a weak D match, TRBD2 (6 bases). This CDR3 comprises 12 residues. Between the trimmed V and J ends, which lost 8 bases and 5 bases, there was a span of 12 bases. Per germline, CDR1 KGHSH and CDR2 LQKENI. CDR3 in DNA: TGTGCCAGCCATGGGGCGGGGGAGACCCAGTACTTC. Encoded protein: CASHGAGETQYF.

The CDR3 DNA reads as TGTGCCAGTAGTCCCCCTCCGGACAGAGCTTATAGCAATCAGCCCCAGCATTTT. This sequence encodes CASSPPPDRAYSNQPQHF. The chain joins TRBV19 to TRBJ1-5, with D perhaps TRBD1 (6 bases). The CDR3 runs 18 residues. Germline CDR1 reads LNHDA; CDR2 reads SQIVND (reference sequence). The ends were cut back, 5 bases at V and 0 bases at J, with 20 bases in the middle.

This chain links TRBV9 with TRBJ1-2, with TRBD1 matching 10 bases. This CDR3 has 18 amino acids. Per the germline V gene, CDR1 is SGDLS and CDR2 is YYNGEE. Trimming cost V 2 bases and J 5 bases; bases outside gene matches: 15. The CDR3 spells CASSVGTGDTLTGYGYTF. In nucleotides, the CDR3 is TGTGCCAGCAGCGTGGGGACAGGGGACACCCTCACCGGGTATGGCTACACCTTC.

The CDR3 DNA reads TGTGCCAGCAGAAGCGGGGGTTACAATGAGCAGTTCTTC. It codes for CASRSGGYNEQFF. V usage is TRBV2 and J usage is TRBJ2-1; TRBD2 matches at 8 bases. Germline V gene lookup returns CDR1 SNHLY and CDR2 FYNNEI. Germline trimming cut 6 bases from V and 4 bases from J; bases unmatched to any gene: 2. There are 13 residues in the CDR3. The variable domain in full, with the rest retrieved from reference TRBV2 and TRBJ2-1, is EPEVTQTPSHQVTQMGQEVILRCVPISNHLYFYWYRQILGQKVEFLVSFYNNEISEKSEIFDDQFSVERPDGSNFTLKIRSTKLEDSAMYFCASRSGGYNEQFFGPGTRLTVL.

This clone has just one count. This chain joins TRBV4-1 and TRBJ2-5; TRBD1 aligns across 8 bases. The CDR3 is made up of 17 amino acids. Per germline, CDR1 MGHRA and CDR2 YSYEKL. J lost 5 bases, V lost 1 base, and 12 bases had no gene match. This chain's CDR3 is CASSQGGLGQAWETQYF. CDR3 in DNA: TGCGCCAGCAGCCAAGGGGGTTTGGGACAGGCGTGGGAGACCCAGTACTTC.

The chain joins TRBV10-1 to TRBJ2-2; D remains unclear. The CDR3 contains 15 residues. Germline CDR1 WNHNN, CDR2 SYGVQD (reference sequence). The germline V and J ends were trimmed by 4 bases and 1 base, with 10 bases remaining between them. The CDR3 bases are TGCGCCAGCAGTGCAGACTCACGGAACACCGGGGAGCTGTTTTTT. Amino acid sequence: CASSADSRNTGELFF.